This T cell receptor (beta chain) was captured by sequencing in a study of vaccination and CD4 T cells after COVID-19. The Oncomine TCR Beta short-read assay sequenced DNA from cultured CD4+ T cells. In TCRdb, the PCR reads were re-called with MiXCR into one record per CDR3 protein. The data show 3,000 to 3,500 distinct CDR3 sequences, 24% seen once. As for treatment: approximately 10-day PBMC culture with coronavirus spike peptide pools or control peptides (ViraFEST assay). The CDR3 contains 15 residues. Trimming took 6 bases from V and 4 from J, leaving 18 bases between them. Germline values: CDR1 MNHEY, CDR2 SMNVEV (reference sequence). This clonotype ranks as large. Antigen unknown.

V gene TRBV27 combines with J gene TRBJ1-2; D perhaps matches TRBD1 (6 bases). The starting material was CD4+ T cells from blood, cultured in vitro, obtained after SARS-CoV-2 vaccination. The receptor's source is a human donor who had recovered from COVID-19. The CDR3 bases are TGTGCCAGCAGGGGGGCGGGGGGCGCAACCTATGGCTACACCTTC. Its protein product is CASRGAGGATYGYTF.